This T cell receptor beta chain was documented in a study of T cells in Graves' hyperthyroidism and ophthalmopathy. Findings and caveats of the study: In blood, most of the thyroid clonotypes expanded above 0.001 were also present.

TCR beta CDR3 sequences were amplified from RNA transcripts. The TCR CDR3 was amplified in a first-round RT-PCR using the HTBI primer set. TCRdb reprocessed the multiplex PCR reads via MiXCR and lists one record per CDR3 protein. Counted here are about 420,000 distinct CDR3 sequences, roughly 15% occurring once; the ten biggest clones make up 5% to 6%. This clonotype was seen at least ten times. Its cognate antigen is unknown. The CDR3 loop spans 15 amino acids. Trimming removed 2 bases from V and 4 bases from J, with 11 bases in between. The sequence came from a woman younger than 30 with Graves' hyperthyroidism. Source material: blood. The V call is TRBV12-3 or TRBV12-4, the J call TRBJ2-2; D gene ambiguous. This CDR3 reads CASSLLKSLTGELFF. CDR3 in DNA: TGTGCCAGCAGTTTACTTAAATCCCTCACCGGGGAGCTGTTTTTT.